This TCR beta chain was retrieved from a study of early T cells in non-severe SARS-CoV-2 infection. This clonotype showed up many times. From germline, CDR1 is SGDLS and CDR2 YYNGEE. With 2 bases clipped from V and 3 bases from J, the junction kept 2 bases outside the gene matches. This CDR3 spans 14 amino acids. Each CDR3 protein is one row after TCRdb ran MiXCR on the 5' RACE reads. The data show 25,000 to 30,000 distinct CDR3 sequences, around 5% seen once. The chain has TRBV9 and TRBJ1-3; 7 nucleotides line up with TRBD1. This TCR was sampled from an adult who was a healthcare worker with PCR-confirmed SARS-CoV-2 infection or an uninfected control (not recorded which). Sequencing used whole blood. CDR3 nucleotides: TGTGCCAGCAGCGTTGGGACAGTTGGAAACACCATATATTTT. It specifies CASSVGTVGNTIYF.